The T cell receptor beta chain under discussion was sequenced for a study of T cell changes during pregnancy in multiple sclerosis. The table came from immunoSEQ multiplex PCR; TCRdb's copy has only in-frame clones and leaves some out. The top ten hold about 4.4% of the sample, which has roughly 35,000 clones, 85% to 90% seen once. Only one count was recorded for this clone. Germline CDR1 is MRHNA and CDR2 is SNTAGT. The CDR3 is 14 residues long. Losses at the gene ends were 3 bases for V and 7 bases for J; bases not matched to a gene: 5. The receptor comes from a female donor with multiple sclerosis, enrolled in a pregnancy study. The V and J genes are TRBV6-4 and TRBJ2-1; TRBD2 agrees at 8 bases. The specimen was CD8+ T cells from peripheral blood mononuclear cells, collected after pregnancy. The DNA for the CDR3 is TGTGCCAGCAGTGAACTCGGCGGGGGGAATGAGCAGTTCTTC. Translated: CASSELGGGNEQFF.